The next 18 T cell receptor beta chains were all read from a single sample in a study of blood T cell repertoires in COVID-19. Assay: immunoSEQ multiplex PCR; the TCRdb copy retains only in-frame clones and omits some. The table shows 150,000 to 200,000 clones, with 70% to 80% occurring only once. Sequencing input: peripheral blood. Receptor source: a woman in her 40s with COVID-19, enrolled during active disease.

The V gene is TRBV25-1, the J gene TRBJ1-6; D gene unclear. The CDR3 covers 12 residues. Trimming cost V 6 bases and J 9 bases, with 9 bases left between them. CDR1 and CDR2 (germline): MGHDK, SYGVNS. The CDR3 here is CASSEGSSPLHF. The CDR3 DNA reads as TGTGCCAGCAGCGAAGGTAGTTCACCCCTCCACTTT.

V gene TRBV30 combines with J gene TRBJ1-1; D may be TRBD1 (5 bases). Trimming took off 2 bases at V and 11 bases at J, with 18 bases between the two ends. Germline lookup yields CDR1 GTSNPN and CDR2 SVGIG (reference sequence). The CDR3 is made up of 13 amino acids. CDR3 DNA: TGTGCCTGGAGTACAGGAACGGGTAGTAAGGCTTTCTTT. This sequence encodes CAWSTGTGSKAFF.

The chain uses TRBV10-3 and TRBJ2-7; 8 nucleotides align to TRBD1. Germline lookup yields CDR1 ENHRY and CDR2 SYGVKD. The CDR3 totals 14 residues. J gave up 4 bases and V 5 bases, and 7 bases lay outside the gene matches. Written as DNA, the CDR3 is TGTGCCATCAGTCCCGGGACAGGTCGTTACGAGCAGTACTTC. This codes for CAISPGTGRYEQYF.

The rearrangement joins TRBV2 to TRBJ1-4; D might be TRBD1 (6 bases). Germline CDR1 and CDR2: SNHLY and FYNNEI. With 6 bases removed from V and 3 bases from J, the gap between germline ends came to 8 bases. CDR3 length: 13 residues. The CDR3 reads CASRGAANEKLFF. Here the CDR3 DNA reads TGTGCCAGCAGGGGGGCGGCTAATGAAAAACTGTTTTTT.

This chain connects TRBV6-5 to TRBJ2-7, with TRBD1 identical over 10 bases. V was clipped by 11 bases and J by 5 bases; unmatched bases: 9. Germline V gene sequence: CDR1 MNHEY, CDR2 SVGAGI. The CDR3 covers 13 residues. The CDR3 region has the DNA TGTGCCGCCGCGACAGGGGGCCTGAACGAGCAGTACTTC. This gives the protein CAAATGGLNEQYF.

This clone was observed a single time. The J gene is TRBJ2-3, the V gene TRBV21-1; TRBD2 was called by the table and not checked on the DNA. TRBV21-1 is a recognized pseudogene. This CDR3 spans 15 amino acids. The CDR3 here is CASRVGNPHTDTQYF. The DNA of the CDR3 is TGTGCCAGCAGGGTCGGGAACCCACACACAGATACGCAGTATTTT.

This clone was observed a handful of times. The genes are TRBV10-3 and TRBJ1-5; the D gene is possibly TRBD1 (6 bases). The CDR3 consists of 14 residues. V lost 10 bases and J 2 bases, leaving 15 bases between the germline ends. Germline CDR1 ENHRY, CDR2 SYGVKD. CDR3 DNA: TGTGCCACAGGGGCGGGGGGCGGCAATCAGCCCCAGCATTTT. Amino acids: CATGAGGGNQPQHF.

The count of this clone is one. This chain uses TRBV11-1 with TRBJ2-3; 7 nucleotides match TRBD2. CDR1 is SGHAT and CDR2 is FQDESV in the germline V gene (reference sequence). The CDR3 runs 16 residues. Losses at the gene ends were 3 bases for V and 0 bases for J; bases not matched to a gene: 6. The CDR3 loop is CASSFSSGGSTDTQYF. CDR3 nucleotides: TGTGCCAGCAGCTTCTCTAGCGGAGGAAGCACAGATACGCAGTATTTT. The full variable domain, its missing parts supplied by reference TRBV11-1 and TRBJ2-3, is EAEVAQSPRYKITEKSQAVAFWCDPISGHATLYWYRQILGQGPELLVQFQDESVVDDSQLPKDRFSAERLKGVDSTLKIQPAELGDSAMYLCASSFSSGGSTDTQYFGPGTRLTVL.

V is TRBV5-6 and J is TRBJ2-5; TRBD1 matches 8 bases. Trimming cost V 4 bases and J 4 bases; bases outside gene matches: 3. This CDR3 comprises 13 residues. CDR1 SGHDT and CDR2 YYEEEE come from the germline V gene. The CDR3 bases are TGTGCCAGCAGCCCGACAGGGGCAGAGACCCAGTACTTC. Encoded protein: CASSPTGAETQYF.

The chain couples TRBV5-1 to TRBJ1-3; no definite D call. Germline assignment: CDR1 SGHRS and CDR2 YFSETQ. V gave up 4 bases and J gave up 0 bases, with 5 bases separating them. The CDR3 covers 13 residues. The CDR3 DNA follows: TGCGCCAGCAGCCACAACTCTGGAAACACCATATATTTT. Translation gives CASSHNSGNTIYF.

The V and J genes are TRBV5-5 and TRBJ1-2; weak D call: TRBD1 (5 bases). The CDR3 totals 16 residues. Germline loops: CDR1 SGHKS, CDR2 YYEKEE (reference sequence). Trimming took off 4 bases at V and 5 bases at J, with 21 bases between the two ends. DNA of the CDR3: TGTGCCAGCAGCCCCGCTGGGGGAGGGAAGTCATATGGCTACACCTTC. Residues: CASSPAGGGKSYGYTF.

This clone was observed once. V usage is TRBV11-2 and J usage is TRBJ2-7; possible D gene TRBD2, 5 bases. The V end lost 0 bases, the J end lost 7 bases, and 13 bases lay between the germline ends. The CDR3 sequence is 14 residues long. Germline lookup yields CDR1 SGHAT and CDR2 FQNNGV. CDR3 residues: CASSLDAGPGEQYF. DNA of the CDR3: TGTGCCAGCAGCTTAGATGCGGGCCCGGGAGAGCAGTACTTC.

The J gene is TRBJ1-3, the V gene TRBV9; 7 bases align to TRBD1. This CDR3 is built from 17 residues. CDR1 and CDR2 from the germline V gene are SGDLS and YYNGEE. V lost 0 bases, J lost 3 bases, and 9 bases stayed unmatched. CDR3 loop: CASSVDIGGQNGNTIYF. As DNA, the CDR3 is TGTGCCAGCAGCGTAGATATTGGGGGACAGAATGGAAACACCATATATTTT.

The chain employs TRBV3-1 (or the pseudogene TRBV3-2) and TRBJ1-1; D remains ambiguous. Germline values: CDR1 LGHDT, CDR2 YNNKEL (reference sequence). The CDR3 runs to 12 residues. The V end lost 8 bases, the J end lost 4 bases, and 11 bases lay between the germline ends. CDR3 loop: CASGGVGTEAFF. The CDR3 DNA is TGTGCCAGCGGCGGGGTGGGCACTGAAGCTTTCTTT.

The chain recombines TRBV7-8 with TRBJ2-1; 9 bases are shared with TRBD2. Trimming removed 4 bases from V and 2 bases from J; junction bases left unmatched: 6. Germline V gene lookup returns CDR1 SGHVS and CDR2 FQNEAQ. The CDR3 has 16 amino acids. DNA for the CDR3: TGTGCCAGCAGCTCCAGCGGGAGGAAAACCTACAATGAGCAGTTCTTC. This translates into CASSSSGRKTYNEQFF.

This sequence joins TRBV27 and TRBJ1-1; no reliable D call. The V and J ends lost 4 bases and 4 bases respectively, with 13 bases between them. CDR1 MNHEY and CDR2 SMNVEV come from the germline V gene (reference sequence). This CDR3 is 14 amino acids long. The CDR3 nucleotides are TGTGCCAGCAGTTATGAATTTAGTAGCACTGAAGCTTTCTTT. This codes for CASSYEFSSTEAFF.

The chain recombines TRBV5-6 with TRBJ1-1; 12 nucleotides align to TRBD1. After removal of 3 bases from V and 5 bases from J, the junction contained 8 bases not matched to a gene. Germline lookup yields CDR1 SGHDT and CDR2 YYEEEE. The CDR3 loop spans 16 amino acids. The CDR3 protein is CASSWGQGASRTEAFF. For the CDR3, the DNA is TGTGCCAGCAGCTGGGGACAGGGGGCCTCTAGAACTGAAGCTTTCTTT.

V and J are TRBV7-6 and TRBJ2-7; D uncertain. CDR1 and CDR2 (germline): SGHVS, FNYEAQ. The CDR3 consists of 14 residues. Trimming cost V 2 bases and J 6 bases, with 14 bases left between them. In nucleotides, the CDR3 is TGTGCCAGCAGCTTATCGTACTCGCCAACCGAGCAGTACTTC. It encodes CASSLSYSPTEQYF.